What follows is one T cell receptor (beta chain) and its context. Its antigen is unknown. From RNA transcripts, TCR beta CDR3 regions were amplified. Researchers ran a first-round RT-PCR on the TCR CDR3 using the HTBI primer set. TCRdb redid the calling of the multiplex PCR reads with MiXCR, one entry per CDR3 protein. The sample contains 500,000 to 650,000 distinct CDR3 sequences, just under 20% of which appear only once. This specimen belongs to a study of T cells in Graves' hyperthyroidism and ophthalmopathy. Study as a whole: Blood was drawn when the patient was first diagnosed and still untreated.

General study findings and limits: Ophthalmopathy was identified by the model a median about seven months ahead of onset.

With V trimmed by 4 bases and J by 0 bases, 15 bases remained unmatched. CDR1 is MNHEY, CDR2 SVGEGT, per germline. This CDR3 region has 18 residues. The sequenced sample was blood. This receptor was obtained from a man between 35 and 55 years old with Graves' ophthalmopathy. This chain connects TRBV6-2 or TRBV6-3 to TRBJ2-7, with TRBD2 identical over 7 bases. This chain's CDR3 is CASSWEVGLAETSYEQYF. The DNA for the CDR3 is TGTGCCAGCAGTTGGGAAGTGGGGCTAGCGGAGACCTCCTACGAGCAGTACTTC.